This T cell receptor (beta chain) emerged from a study of technical replicates of blood from a few donors. TCRdb's table, derived via immunoSEQ multiplex PCR, lists solely in-frame clones and lacks some. Found here are under 100,000 clones, just over 95% of them singletons; the top ten hold around 0.33%. The source material was T cells isolated from PBMCs. This TCR derives from a human donor in good health.

The CDR3 DNA is TGTGCCAGCCTAAGGGGGACAAACACAGATACGCAGTATTTT. Its protein product is CASLRGTNTDTQYF. The chain carries TRBV6-1 and TRBJ2-3, with D tentatively TRBD1 (6 bases). Germline V lookup: CDR1 MNHNS, CDR2 SASEGT. The CDR3 has 14 residues. V was trimmed by 8 bases and J by 2 bases, leaving 14 bases between them.